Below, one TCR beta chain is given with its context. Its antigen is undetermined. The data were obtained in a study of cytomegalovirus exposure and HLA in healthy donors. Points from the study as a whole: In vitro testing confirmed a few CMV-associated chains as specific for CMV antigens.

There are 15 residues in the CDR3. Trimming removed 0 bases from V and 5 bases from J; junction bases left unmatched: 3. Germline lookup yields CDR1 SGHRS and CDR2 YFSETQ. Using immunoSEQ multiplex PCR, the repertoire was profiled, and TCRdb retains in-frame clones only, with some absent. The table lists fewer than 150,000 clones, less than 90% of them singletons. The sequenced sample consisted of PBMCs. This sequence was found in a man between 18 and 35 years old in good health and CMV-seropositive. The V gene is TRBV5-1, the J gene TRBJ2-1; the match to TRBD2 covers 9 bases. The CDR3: CASSLGLAENNEQFF. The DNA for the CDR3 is TGCGCCAGCAGCTTGGGACTAGCGGAAAACAATGAGCAGTTCTTC.